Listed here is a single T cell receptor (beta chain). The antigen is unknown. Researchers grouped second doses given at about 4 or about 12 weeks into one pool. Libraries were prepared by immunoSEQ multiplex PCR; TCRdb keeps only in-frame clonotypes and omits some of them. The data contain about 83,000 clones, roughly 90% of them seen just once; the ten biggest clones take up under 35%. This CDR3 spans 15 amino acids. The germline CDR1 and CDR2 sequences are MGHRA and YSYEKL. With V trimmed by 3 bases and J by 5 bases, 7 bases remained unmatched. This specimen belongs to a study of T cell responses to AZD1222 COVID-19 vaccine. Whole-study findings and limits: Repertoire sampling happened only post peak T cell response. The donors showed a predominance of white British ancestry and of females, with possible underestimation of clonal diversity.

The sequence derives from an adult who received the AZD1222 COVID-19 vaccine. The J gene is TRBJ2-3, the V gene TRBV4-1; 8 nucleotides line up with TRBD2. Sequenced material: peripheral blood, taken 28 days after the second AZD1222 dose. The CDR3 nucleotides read TGCGCCAGCAGCCAGTCAGCGGGAGTCGGAGATACGCAGTATTTT. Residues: CASSQSAGVGDTQYF.